These 17 T cell receptor beta chains share one sample of origin, sequenced in a study of cytomegalovirus exposure and HLA in healthy donors. The PCR ran on 60 Vbeta and 13 Jbeta primers. Sequenced by immunoSEQ multiplex PCR; TCRdb stores in-frame clones only, minus some. The sample includes approximately 200,000 clones, about 81% seen only once; the top ten take about 5%. What was sequenced was PBMCs. The source is a man aged 30 to 45 in good health and CMV-seropositive.

DNA for the CDR3: TGCGCCAGCAGCTTGACAGGGTCTTGGGAGACCCAGTACTTC. Its protein is CASSLTGSWETQYF. This sequence joins TRBV5-1 and TRBJ2-5, with D possibly TRBD1 on 6 matching bases. The germline V and J ends were trimmed by 1 base and 5 bases, with 12 bases remaining between them. The length of the CDR3 is 14 residues. Germline CDR1 SGHRS, CDR2 YFSETQ.

This chain links TRBV7-9 with TRBJ1-6, with 7 bases fitting TRBD1. The CDR3 is made up of 18 amino acids. V was clipped by 0 bases and J by 7 bases; unmatched bases: 12. Germline V gives CDR1 SEHNR, CDR2 FQNEAQ (reference sequence). The CDR3 coding sequence is TGTGCCAGCAGCTTAGCGACGTCTTGGGACAGCCTAAATTCACCCCTCCACTTT. Translation gives CASSLATSWDSLNSPLHF.

This chain connects TRBV25-1 to TRBJ2-7; 9 nucleotides line up with TRBD1. V lost 7 bases and J lost 3; bases outside the gene matches: 4. There are 13 residues in the CDR3. Germline V gene lookup returns CDR1 MGHDK and CDR2 SYGVNS. CDR3 coding DNA: TGTGCCAGCACCGGGACAGGGTTCTACGAGCAGTACTTC. This encodes CASTGTGFYEQYF.

The chain combines TRBV19 with TRBJ2-1; TRBD2 matches at 9 bases. V shed 5 bases and J 3 bases; nucleotides not matched to a gene: 8. Germline V gene sequence: CDR1 LNHDA, CDR2 SQIVND (reference sequence). This CDR3 comprises 16 residues. CDR3 DNA sequence: TGTGCCAGTAGTCCTAGCGGGATGTTATACTACAATGAGCAGTTCTTC. Translation gives CASSPSGMLYYNEQFF.

This chain connects TRBV28 to TRBJ1-3; perhaps TRBD1 as D (5 bases). Trimming left V 10 bases short and J 0 bases short, with 7 bases between. Germline V gene sequence: CDR1 MDHEN, CDR2 SYDVKM. CDR3 length equals 12 residues. The CDR3 DNA follows: TGTGCCACGGGGGGCTCTGGAAACACCATATATTTT. This gives the protein CATGGSGNTIYF. Full variable domain (rest looked up from reference TRBV28 and TRBJ1-3): DVKVTQSSRYLVKRTGEKVFLECVQDMDHENMFWYRQDPGLGLRLIYFSYDVKMKEKGDIPEGYSVSREKKERFSLILESASTNQTSMYLCATGGSGNTIYFGEGSWLTVV.

The chain joins TRBV27 to TRBJ2-5; TRBD1 matches at 8 bases. With the DNA end fitting TRBJ2-7 better, the J assignment may be wrong. The CDR3 totals 15 residues. Germline V gene lookup returns CDR1 MNHEY and CDR2 SMNVEV (reference sequence). The chain's CDR3 is CASSPYDRGVNEQYF. The CDR3 coding sequence is TGTGCCAGCAGTCCTTACGACAGGGGTGTTAACGAGCAGTACTTC.

The chain joins TRBV15 to TRBJ1-6; no firm D call. The CDR3 contains 16 residues. Trimming removed 0 bases from V and 7 bases from J, with 13 bases in between. Germline V gene sequence: CDR1 LNHNV, CDR2 YYDKDF (reference sequence). The CDR3 loop is CATSRDLSPGNSPLHF. DNA for the CDR3: TGTGCCACCAGCAGAGATCTCAGCCCGGGGAATTCACCCCTCCACTTT.

V usage is TRBV11-2 and J usage is TRBJ1-4; tentatively, D is TRBD1 (5 bases). The V end lost 6 bases, the J end lost 6 bases, and 8 bases lay between the germline ends. This CDR3 is 12 amino acids long. CDR1 and CDR2 from the germline V gene are SGHAT and FQNNGV. The CDR3 DNA reads as TGTGCCAGCAGGACGACAGATGAAAAACTGTTTTTT. Encoded protein: CASRTTDEKLFF. The full variable domain, with the rest looked up from reference TRBV11-2 and TRBJ1-4, is EAGVAQSPRYKIIEKRQSVAFWCNPISGHATLYWYQQILGQGPKLLIQFQNNGVVDDSQLPKDRFSAERLKGVDSTLKIQPAKLEDSAVYLCASRTTDEKLFFGSGTQLSVL.

This chain connects TRBV4-1 to TRBJ2-7, with D possibly matching TRBD1 (6 bases). The CDR3 covers 16 residues. Trimming removed 4 bases from V and 2 bases from J, with 18 bases in between. The V gene's germline CDR1 is MGHRA and CDR2 YSYEKL. The CDR3 DNA reads as TGCGCCAGCAGCCCAATCCGACCCAGGGGAACCTACGAGCAGTACTTC. Its translation: CASSPIRPRGTYEQYF.

Only a few counts were recorded for this clone. The chain carries TRBV2 and TRBJ2-5; 8 bases agree with TRBD1. The better agreement between TRBJ2-7 and the DNA end casts doubt on the J call. The CDR3 is made up of 16 amino acids. Per germline, CDR1 SNHLY and CDR2 FYNNEI. The CDR3 DNA reads as TGTGCCAGCAGTGACCCTGTGGACAGGGAATCCTACGAGCAGTACTTC. Translated, it gives CASSDPVDRESYEQYF.

The genes are TRBV2 and TRBJ2-5; D possibly corresponds to TRBD1 (5 bases). The CDR3 contains 15 residues. V gave up 5 bases and J gave up 5 bases, with 18 bases separating them. Germline V lookup: CDR1 SNHLY, CDR2 FYNNEI. The CDR3 reads CASSPKGAGIETQYF. The CDR3 DNA is TGTGCCAGCAGTCCCAAGGGTGCAGGGATCGAGACCCAGTACTTC.

This clone was observed a handful of times. An end of the junction differs from the germline gene, which may be a read error. This chain uses TRBV6-6 with TRBJ2-7, with 9 bases aligning to TRBD2. This CDR3 has 14 amino acids. Germline CDR1 is MNHNY and CDR2 is SVGAGI (reference sequence). CDR3 DNA sequence: TGTGCCGGCAGTGTAGGGCGGGAGGGCGACGAGCAGTACTTC. It codes for CAGSVGREGDEQYF.

This sequence joins TRBV7-2 and TRBJ2-5; possibly TRBD2 for D (5 bases). Trimming cost V 7 bases and J 2 bases, with 11 bases left between them. Germline V gene lookup returns CDR1 SGHTA and CDR2 FQGNSA. This CDR3 region has 13 residues. CDR3 residues: CASTPGVQETQYF. As DNA, the CDR3 is TGTGCCAGCACCCCCGGGGTACAAGAGACCCAGTACTTC.

This clone was seen only a few times. This chain joins TRBV29-1 and TRBJ1-1, with D perhaps matching TRBD1 (5 bases). CDR1 is SQVTM, CDR2 ANQGSEA, per germline. Trimming shortened V by 6 bases and J by 6 bases, and 23 bases separated the two germline ends. This CDR3 is 15 amino acids long. The CDR3 reads CSVRRPGQRDAEAFF. The CDR3 nucleotides read TGCAGCGTGAGGAGACCCGGACAACGAGACGCTGAAGCTTTCTTT.

This clone was seen once. The chain carries TRBV11-1 and TRBJ2-1; 8 bases are a match to TRBD1. Germline CDR1 and CDR2: SGHAT and FQDESV (reference sequence). This CDR3 is 14 amino acids long. Trimming at V came to 5 bases and at J to 7 bases, leaving 7 bases not matched to a gene. CDR3 loop: CASSAGGEWNEQFF. CDR3 DNA: TGTGCCAGCAGCGCAGGGGGCGAGTGGAATGAGCAGTTCTTC.

This chain links TRBV5-6 with TRBJ2-6, with 8 bases matching TRBD1. Germline V gives CDR1 SGHDT, CDR2 YYEEEE. V was clipped by 5 bases and J by 4 bases; unmatched bases: 5. The CDR3 extends over 15 amino acids. The DNA of the CDR3 is TGTGCCAGCAGTTACAGGGGGTTCGGGGCCAACGTCCTGACTTTC. This gives the protein CASSYRGFGANVLTF.

The rearrangement uses TRBV11-2 and TRBJ2-3; TRBD2 might be the D (6 bases). CDR1 and CDR2 (germline): SGHAT, FQNNGV. The CDR3 contains 14 residues. Deletions cut 4 bases from V and 4 bases from J, with 12 bases between. The DNA of the CDR3 is TGTGCCAGCAGCTCAAGCGGGCCGGCAGATACGCAGTATTTT. It encodes CASSSSGPADTQYF.